Sequencing of this T cell receptor (beta chain) was carried out in a study of blood T cell repertoires in COVID-19. Study-wide background: The origin of the acute and convalescent COVID-19 samples was the United States, Italy and Spain.

Profiled with immunoSEQ multiplex PCR; TCRdb holds only in-frame clones, not every one. This table holds about 300,000 clones, roughly 90% found once. Per the germline V gene, CDR1 is SGHTS and CDR2 is YDEGEE. V lost 0 bases to trimming and J lost 5 bases; unmatched junction nucleotides: 10. The CDR3 runs to 16 residues. The sequence was obtained from a man aged 40-50 years with acute or convalescent COVID-19. The chain recombines TRBV5-8 with TRBJ2-7; TRBD2 matches 8 bases. The sample comprised peripheral blood. CDR3 loop: CASSLVGRGALNEQYF. In DNA form, the CDR3 reads TGTGCCAGCAGCTTGGTTGGGCGGGGGGCTCTGAACGAGCAGTACTTC. Full variable domain (missing parts from reference TRBV5-8 and TRBJ2-7): EAGVTQSPTHLIKTRGQQATLRCSPISGHTSVYWYQQALGLGLQFLLWYDEGEERNRGNFPPRFSGRQFPNYSSELNVNALELEDSALYLCASSLVGRGALNEQYFGPGTRLTVT.